This T cell receptor beta chain is drawn from a study of T cell responses to AZD1222 COVID-19 vaccine. Germline CDR1 and CDR2: SGDLS and YYNGEE. The CDR3 spans 13 residues. The trim removed 4 bases at V and 5 bases at J, leaving 4 bases unmatched. Details on this clone: Its antigen is unidentified.

Generated by immunoSEQ multiplex PCR, the TCRdb table keeps only in-frame clones and is missing some. This sample has some 110,000 clones, with roughly 85% found just once. Notes on the study in general: With dominance at 160-218 and 743-854, vaccine-associated CD4 TCRs spanned spike.

The chain joins TRBV9 to TRBJ2-5; 8 nucleotides align to TRBD2. The sequence came from an adult who received the AZD1222 COVID-19 vaccine. The source was peripheral blood, collected 28 days after the second AZD1222 dose. As DNA, the CDR3 is TGTGCCAGCAGCCTAGGCGGGGGGGAGACCCAGTACTTC. Protein: CASSLGGGETQYF.